The T cell receptor (beta chain) under discussion was sequenced for a study of control samples from healthy donors and cancer patients (dated by TCRdb to the early 2020s). From cysteine to phenylalanine, the CDR3 is 16 amino acids long. The sequence is cut down to CDR3 DNA, 48 bases in frame from base 1. V is clipped by 0 bases and J by 6 bases, and the sequence between their germline boundaries is 17 bases long. Taken from the germline V gene, the CDR1 and CDR2 loops are SGHTA and FQGNSA. With respect to this clone: The target of this receptor is not known. One base away there is no much larger clone; base qualities are not given.

Library preparation employed the immunoSEQ multiplex PCR assay. TCRdb re-hosts the immuneACCESS table, in-frame sequences only. Its copies lack some clones; in the studies checked, an unresolved V gene accounts for under half of them, and the cause for the rest is not known. Here the sample has roughly 100,000 clones; roughly 80% occur a single time. About 13% of the sample is held by the ten biggest clonotypes. The specimen was blood. The TCR was taken from a woman in her fifties or sixties in good health. The sequence joins TRBV7-2 to TRBJ2-5; the D call is possibly TRBD1 or TRBD2, each sharing 7 bases. The DNA sequence reads TGTGCCAGCAGCTTAGCGCAGGGGGGGGGCGGGAAGACCCAGTACTTC. It specifies CASSLAQGGGGKTQYF.